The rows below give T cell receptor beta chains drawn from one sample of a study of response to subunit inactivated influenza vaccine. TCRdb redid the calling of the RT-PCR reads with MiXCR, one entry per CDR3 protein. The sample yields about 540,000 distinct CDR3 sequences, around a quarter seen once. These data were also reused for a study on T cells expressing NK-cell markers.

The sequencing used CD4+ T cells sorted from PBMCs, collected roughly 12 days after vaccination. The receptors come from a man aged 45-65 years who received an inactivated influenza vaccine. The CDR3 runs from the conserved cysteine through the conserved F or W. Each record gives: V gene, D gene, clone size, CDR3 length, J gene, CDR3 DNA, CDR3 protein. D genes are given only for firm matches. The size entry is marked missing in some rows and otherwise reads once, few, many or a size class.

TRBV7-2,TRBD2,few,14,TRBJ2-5,TGTGCCAGCAGAGTTTGGGGGGGGCAAGAGACCCAGTACTTC,CASRVWGGQETQYF
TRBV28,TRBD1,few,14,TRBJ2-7,TGTGCCAGCAGTGCCGGGACAGGGTACGGCGAGCAGTACTTC,CASSAGTGYGEQYF
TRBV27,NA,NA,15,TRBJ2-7,NA,CASSSSSSGDYEQYF
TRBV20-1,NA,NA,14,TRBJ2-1,TGCAGTGCTAGAGGGGAGGTTTTAATCAGGAAACAGTTCTTC,CSARGEVLIRKQFF
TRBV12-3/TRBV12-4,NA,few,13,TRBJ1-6,TGTGCCAGCACCTTGGGGGGTAATTCACCCCTCCACTTT,CASTLGGNSPLHF
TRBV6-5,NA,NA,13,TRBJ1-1,TGTGCCAGCAGTTACCTCTCGGTCAGCGAAGCTTTCTTT,CASSYLSVSEAFF
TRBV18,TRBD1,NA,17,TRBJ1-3,TGTGCCAGCTCACCCTTATCCGGGACAGGAGAAGGAAACACCATATATTTT,CASSPLSGTGEGNTIYF
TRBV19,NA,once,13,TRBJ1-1,TGTGCCAGTAAACGGTCTCTGAACACTGAAGCTTTCTTT,CASKRSLNTEAFF
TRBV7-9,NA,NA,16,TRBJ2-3,TGTGCCAGCAGCTTAGGTTCCAGCGGGAGCACAGATACGCAGTATTTT,CASSLGSSGSTDTQYF
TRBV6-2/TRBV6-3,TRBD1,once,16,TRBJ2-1,TGTGCCAGCAGTCGGATTAGGACAGGGATTAACAATGAGCAGTTCTTC,CASSRIRTGINNEQFF
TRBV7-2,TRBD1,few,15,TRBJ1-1,TGTGCCAGCAGCTCCTCTGGGACAGCGAACACTGAAGCTTTCTTT,CASSSSGTANTEAFF
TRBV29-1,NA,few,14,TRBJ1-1,TGCAGCGTTGATCCCATCCGACTGAACACTGAAGCTTTCTTT,CSVDPIRLNTEAFF